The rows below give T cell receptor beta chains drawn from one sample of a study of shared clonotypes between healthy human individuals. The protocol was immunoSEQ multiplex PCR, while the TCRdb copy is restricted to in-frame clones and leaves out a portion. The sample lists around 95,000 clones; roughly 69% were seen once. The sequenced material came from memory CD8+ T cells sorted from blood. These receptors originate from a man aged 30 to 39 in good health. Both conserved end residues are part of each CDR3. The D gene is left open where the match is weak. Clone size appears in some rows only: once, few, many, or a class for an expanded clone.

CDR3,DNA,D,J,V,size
CASSPIIRGTQETQYF,TGTGCCAGCTCACCGATCATACGAGGCACTCAAGAGACCCAGTACTTC,-,TRBJ2-5,TRBV18,-
CASSQGLRYEQYF,TGTGCCAGCAGCCAGGGACTCCGCTACGAGCAGTACTTC,-,TRBJ2-7,TRBV7-6,-
CASRLDGVYNEQFF,TGTGCCAGCAGACTAGACGGAGTCTACAATGAGCAGTTCTTC,-,TRBJ2-1,TRBV28,-
CASSEGLAVSTDTQYF,TGTGCCAGCAGCGAGGGACTAGCGGTTAGCACAGATACGCAGTATTTT,TRBD2,TRBJ2-3,TRBV9,-
CASKRINMGGERGKLFF,TGTGCCAGTAAACGAATTAATATGGGGGGAGAAAGAGGAAAACTGTTTTTT,-,TRBJ1-4,TRBV19,-
CASRLAGSVSSTDTQYF,TGTGCCAGCCGGCTAGCGGGATCAGTTTCCAGCACAGATACGCAGTATTTT,TRBD2,TRBJ2-3,TRBV2,-
CSGWGGPSLNEQFF,TGCAGCGGATGGGGCGGGCCGAGTCTCAATGAGCAGTTCTTC,-,TRBJ2-1,TRBV29-1,-
CASSLVTGRNEQFF,TGTGCCAGCAGCTTAGTTACGGGGCGCAATGAGCAGTTCTTC,-,TRBJ2-1,TRBV7-9,-
CASSPGGAPETQYF,TGTGCCAGCAGCCCCGGGGGGGCACCTGAAACGCAGTATTTT,TRBD2,TRBJ2-3,TRBV27,-
CASSYRVPYEQYF,TGTGCCAGCAGTTACAGGGTTCCCTACGAGCAGTACTTC,-,TRBJ2-7,TRBV13,-
CATSPAANQPQHF,TGTGCCACCAGTCCGGCAGCGAATCAGCCCCAGCATTTT,-,TRBJ1-5,TRBV6-4,-
CASSHARDRDVHF,TGTGCCAGCAGCCACGCCCGGGACAGGGATGTACACTTC,TRBD1,TRBJ2-7,TRBV5-5,-
CASSQFEGGLYSGANVLTF,TGTGCCAGCAGCCAGTTTGAGGGAGGCCTATACTCTGGGGCCAACGTCCTGACTTTC,-,TRBJ2-6,TRBV5-6,-
CASSPGTVNTEAFF,TGTGCCAGCAGCCCAGGGACAGTGAACACTGAAGCTTTCTTT,TRBD1,TRBJ1-1,TRBV27,-
CASSIRTGRNEQYF,TGTGCCAGCAGTATAAGGACAGGGCGGAACGAGCAGTACTTC,TRBD1,TRBJ2-7,TRBV27,once
CASSRGSYNEQFF,TGTGCCAGCAGCAGGGGGTCCTACAATGAGCAGTTCTTC,TRBD1,TRBJ2-1,TRBV6-5,-
CATSGDSKETQYF,TGTGCCACCAGCGGAGACAGTAAAGAGACCCAGTACTTC,-,TRBJ2-5,TRBV15,-
CASSTTRGGRAQETQYF,TGTGCCAGCAGTACCACTAGGGGCGGGAGGGCCCAAGAGACCCAGTACTTC,TRBD2,TRBJ2-5,TRBV28,-
CASSFTGLAPETQYF,TGTGCCAGCAGCTTTACGGGACTAGCGCCAGAGACCCAGTACTTC,TRBD2,TRBJ2-5,TRBV9,-
CASSFPLGEQYF,TGTGCCAGCAGCTTCCCGTTGGGCGAGCAGTACTTC,-,TRBJ2-7,TRBV7-9,-
CASSVAGRTEQFF,TGTGCCAGCAGCGTCGCCGGACGCACTGAGCAGTTCTTC,-,TRBJ2-1,TRBV9,-
CASSRSGVGNQPQHF,TGCGCCAGCAGCCGCTCGGGGGTGGGCAATCAGCCCCAGCATTTT,-,TRBJ1-5,TRBV5-1,few
CASSLGTARTEAFF,TGTGCCAGCAGTTTAGGGACGGCGAGGACTGAAGCTTTCTTT,-,TRBJ1-1,TRBV27,few
CASSDKRRGRTEAFF,TGTGCCAGCAGCGACAAACGCAGGGGTCGCACTGAAGCTTTCTTT,-,TRBJ1-1,TRBV5-8,-
CASSVGESEQFF,TGTGCCAGCAGCGTAGGAGAAAGTGAGCAGTTCTTC,-,TRBJ2-1,TRBV9,-
CASSPQGKFAEAFF,TGTGCCAGTAGTCCACAGGGGAAGTTTGCTGAAGCTTTCTTT,TRBD1,TRBJ1-1,TRBV19,-
CASSAHSSYEQYF,TGCGCCAGCAGCGCGCACAGCTCCTACGAGCAGTACTTC,-,TRBJ2-7,TRBV10-2,-
CASGISQPQHF,TGTGCCAGCGGAATAAGCCAGCCCCAGCATTTT,-,TRBJ1-5,TRBV2,once
CASSFISYEQYF,TGTGCCAGCAGTTTTATCTCCTACGAGCAGTACTTC,-,TRBJ2-7,TRBV28,-
CATSRDLAASTDTQYF,TGTGCCACCAGCAGAGATCTAGCGGCTAGCACAGATACGCAGTATTTT,TRBD2,TRBJ2-3,TRBV15,-
CASSAYLGTPQETQYF,TGTGCCAGCAGCGCCTATCTGGGGACTCCTCAAGAGACCCAGTACTTC,-,TRBJ2-5,TRBV9,-
CASSLEGLAGGSLGLYNEQFF,TGCGCCAGCAGCTTGGAGGGACTAGCGGGAGGCTCGCTCGGGTTGTACAATGAGCAGTTCTTC,TRBD2,TRBJ2-1,TRBV5-1,-
CASSELGQGNTEAFF,TGTGCCAGCAGCGAGTTGGGACAGGGGAACACTGAAGCTTTCTTT,TRBD1,TRBJ1-1,TRBV9,many
CASSLLVRSGIAKNIQYF,TGTGCCAGCAGCTTATTGGTCCGTAGTGGGATAGCCAAAAACATTCAGTACTTC,-,TRBJ2-4,TRBV11-2,-
CASTAVGVGVGELFF,TGCGCCAGCACCGCCGTCGGTGTCGGTGTCGGGGAGCTGTTTTTT,-,TRBJ2-2,TRBV10-2,-
CASRARLAGRHTGSYNEQFF,TGTGCCAGCAGGGCCAGACTAGCGGGAAGACATACGGGCTCCTACAATGAGCAGTTCTTC,TRBD2,TRBJ2-1,TRBV2,once
CASSQATLNTEAFF,TGTGCCAGCAGCCAAGCAACATTGAACACTGAAGCTTTCTTT,-,TRBJ1-1,TRBV4-2,-
CASRGGTYDSGNTIYF,TGTGCCAGCAGGGGGGGGACGTACGACTCTGGAAACACCATATATTTT,-,TRBJ1-3,TRBV11-2,-
CASSNGGDKRTSGTALSVNEQFF,TGTGCCAGCAGCAATGGAGGGGACAAGCGGACTAGCGGGACCGCCCTCTCGGTTAATGAGCAGTTCTTC,-,TRBJ2-1,TRBV21-1,-
CSVPLAFGSLNEQFF,TGCAGCGTACCCCTAGCGTTCGGTTCTTTGAATGAGCAGTTCTTC,-,TRBJ2-1,TRBV29-1,-
CASSPGSLTGGGETEAFF,TGTGCCAGCAGCCCCGGTTCGCTGACAGGGGGCGGGGAGACTGAAGCTTTCTTT,TRBD1,TRBJ1-1,TRBV28,-
CASTVDRDSYEQYF,TGTGCCAGCACCGTGGACAGGGACAGCTACGAGCAGTACTTC,TRBD1,TRBJ2-7,TRBV27,-
CASSPGGKSIYGYTF,TGTGCCAGCTCACCCGGGGGCAAGAGTATCTATGGCTACACCTTC,-,TRBJ1-2,TRBV18,-
CASSERGAWVQYF,TGTGCCAGCAGTGAACGAGGGGCTTGGGTTCAGTACTTC,-,TRBJ2-4,TRBV2,-
CASSPGSWNEQYF,TGCGCCAGCAGCCCCGGGTCGTGGAACGAGCAGTACTTC,-,TRBJ2-7,TRBV5-1,-
CASSQSGTGVSEQYF,TGCGCCAGCAGCCAGTCCGGGACAGGGGTTTCCGAGCAGTACTTC,TRBD1,TRBJ2-7,TRBV4-1,-